These T cell receptor beta chains were read from a single sample in a study of cytomegalovirus exposure and HLA in healthy donors. Method: immunoSEQ multiplex PCR; TCRdb's copy keeps in-frame clones and lacks some. The sample gives roughly 150,000 clones, 55% to 70% of which show up once; about 3% is in the top ten. Sequencing was carried out using PBMCs. These receptors were taken from a woman aged 25 to 39 in good health and CMV-seropositive. Each CDR3 is given with its conserved first and last residue. The order of the fields is CDR3 DNA, CDR3 protein, D gene, V gene, J gene, clone size, CDR3 length. A D gene is named only where the DNA matches it firmly. For some rows the clone size is stated as once, few or many, or as a class when expanded; others skip it.

CDR3nt: TGCAGCGTTGGACAGGACTTCAACACCGGGGAGCTGTTTTTT; CDR3aa: CSVGQDFNTGELFF; d_gene: .; v_gene: TRBV29-1; j_gene: TRBJ2-2; abundance: once; len: 14
CDR3nt: TGTGCCAGCAGGAGCTCAGGTACAGGGGGAAACACCATATATTTT; CDR3aa: CASRSSGTGGNTIYF; d_gene: .; v_gene: TRBV28; j_gene: TRBJ1-3; abundance: .; len: 15
CDR3nt: TGCGCCAGCAGGTCTGCTAGCGTAATCAACACCGGGGAGCTGTTTTTT; CDR3aa: CASRSASVINTGELFF; d_gene: .; v_gene: TRBV5-1; j_gene: TRBJ2-2; abundance: .; len: 16
CDR3nt: TGTGCCAGCAGCTTGAAGGCAGGGGGCGCCGGCCGGAACACTGAAGCTTTCTTT; CDR3aa: CASSLKAGGAGRNTEAFF; d_gene: TRBD1; v_gene: TRBV5-4; j_gene: TRBJ1-1; abundance: .; len: 18
CDR3nt: TGTGCCAGCTCCCCGAATCCCGGGACAGGCCCATCTCAGCCCCAGCATTTT; CDR3aa: CASSPNPGTGPSQPQHF; d_gene: TRBD1; v_gene: TRBV18; j_gene: TRBJ1-5; abundance: .; len: 17
CDR3nt: TGCGCCAGCAGCACCGAACAGGGGGACGAGCAGTACTTC; CDR3aa: CASSTEQGDEQYF; d_gene: TRBD1; v_gene: TRBV5-1; j_gene: TRBJ2-7; abundance: .; len: 13
CDR3nt: TGTGCCAGCACCGCAGGGGACACTGAAGCTTTCTTT; CDR3aa: CASTAGDTEAFF; d_gene: .; v_gene: TRBV6-6; j_gene: TRBJ1-1; abundance: few; len: 12
CDR3nt: TGTGCCAGCAGCCTCGGGAGCGCGAGCTCCTACGAGCAGTACTTC; CDR3aa: CASSLGSASSYEQYF; d_gene: .; v_gene: TRBV13; j_gene: TRBJ2-7; abundance: once; len: 15
CDR3nt: TGTGCCAGCAGGACGGACACTGATGGCTACACCTTC; CDR3aa: CASRTDTDGYTF; d_gene: .; v_gene: TRBV2; j_gene: TRBJ1-2; abundance: .; len: 12
CDR3nt: TGCACCAGCAGCCAAGATCGAAATAGCGGGAGAATAATCGGGAACGAGCAGTACTTC; CDR3aa: CTSSQDRNSGRIIGNEQYF; d_gene: .; v_gene: TRBV1; j_gene: TRBJ2-7; abundance: .; len: 19
CDR3nt: TGCAGTGCCCCTCGGGGGACTGAAGCTTTCTTT; CDR3aa: CSAPRGTEAFF; d_gene: .; v_gene: TRBV20-1; j_gene: TRBJ1-1; abundance: once; len: 11
CDR3nt: TGTGCCATCAGGGGACAGATGAACACCGGGGAGCTGTTTTTT; CDR3aa: CAIRGQMNTGELFF; d_gene: TRBD1; v_gene: TRBV10-3; j_gene: TRBJ2-2; abundance: .; len: 14
CDR3nt: TGCGCCAGCAGCACCCTGGGGGGGCTTAATTCACCCCTCCACTTT; CDR3aa: CASSTLGGLNSPLHF; d_gene: .; v_gene: TRBV5-1; j_gene: TRBJ1-6; abundance: .; len: 15
CDR3nt: TGCGCCAGCAGTGCAGGGGGATCATATGGCTACACCTTC; CDR3aa: CASSAGGSYGYTF; d_gene: TRBD1; v_gene: TRBV10-1; j_gene: TRBJ1-2; abundance: once; len: 13
CDR3nt: TGTGCCAGTAGTATAGGTCCCGGGACAGTCACCCTAGAAGGCTACACCTTC; CDR3aa: CASSIGPGTVTLEGYTF; d_gene: TRBD1; v_gene: TRBV19; j_gene: TRBJ1-2; abundance: .; len: 17
CDR3nt: TGTGCCTGGAGTGTCCTCTATGGCTACACCTTC; CDR3aa: CAWSVLYGYTF; d_gene: .; v_gene: TRBV30; j_gene: TRBJ1-2; abundance: few; len: 11
CDR3nt: TGTGCCAGCAGCTCCCGGACAGGGATCCACGAGCAGTACTTC; CDR3aa: CASSSRTGIHEQYF; d_gene: TRBD1; v_gene: TRBV7-9; j_gene: TRBJ2-7; abundance: .; len: 14
CDR3nt: TGTGCCAGCATCCCTCGGGCAGGGGGAATCGATGGCTACACCTTC; CDR3aa: CASIPRAGGIDGYTF; d_gene: TRBD1; v_gene: TRBV5-5; j_gene: TRBJ1-2; abundance: .; len: 15
CDR3nt: TGTGCCAGCACCCAGGCCGATAGCAATCAGCCCCAGCATTTT; CDR3aa: CASTQADSNQPQHF; d_gene: .; v_gene: TRBV28; j_gene: TRBJ1-5; abundance: .; len: 14
CDR3nt: TGTGCCAGCAGCTTAGCTCCGGGACTAGCGGGAGGGCCGATCCTTAATGAGCAGTTCTTC; CDR3aa: CASSLAPGLAGGPILNEQFF; d_gene: TRBD2; v_gene: TRBV13; j_gene: TRBJ2-1; abundance: .; len: 20
CDR3nt: TGTGCCAGCAGCTTAGGAAGAGGGAGGGGGAACACTGAAGCTTTCTTT; CDR3aa: CASSLGRGRGNTEAFF; d_gene: .; v_gene: TRBV13; j_gene: TRBJ1-1; abundance: .; len: 16
CDR3nt: TGTGCCAGCATCACCGCGGGTGAAGCTTTCTTT; CDR3aa: CASITAGEAFF; d_gene: .; v_gene: TRBV28; j_gene: TRBJ1-1; abundance: .; len: 11
CDR3nt: TGTGCCAGCAGCCGGGGGCCAGGGAATGGCTACACCTTC; CDR3aa: CASSRGPGNGYTF; d_gene: .; v_gene: TRBV14; j_gene: TRBJ1-2; abundance: .; len: 13
CDR3nt: TGCGCCAGCAGCTTGGATTTGGGGGGGATGACTGAAGCTTTCTTT; CDR3aa: CASSLDLGGMTEAFF; d_gene: .; v_gene: TRBV5-1; j_gene: TRBJ1-1; abundance: .; len: 15
CDR3nt: TGTGCCAGCAGCCTGCGTTCGTCGGACGAGCAGTACTTC; CDR3aa: CASSLRSSDEQYF; d_gene: .; v_gene: TRBV14; j_gene: TRBJ2-7; abundance: few; len: 13
CDR3nt: TGTGCCAGCAGACCAAGGTGGGGCGTAGCAGAGACCCAGTACTTC; CDR3aa: CASRPRWGVAETQYF; d_gene: .; v_gene: TRBV7-6; j_gene: TRBJ2-5; abundance: few; len: 15
CDR3nt: TGTGCCAGCTCACCAGATGTGAGCTGGAGGACCCACGAGCAGTACTTC; CDR3aa: CASSPDVSWRTHEQYF; d_gene: .; v_gene: TRBV18; j_gene: TRBJ2-7; abundance: once; len: 16
CDR3nt: TGTGCCAGCTCACCATTTTTTTCGGGACGGGAGGACTCCTACAATGAGCAGTTCTTC; CDR3aa: CASSPFFSGREDSYNEQFF; d_gene: TRBD2; v_gene: TRBV18; j_gene: TRBJ2-1; abundance: .; len: 19
CDR3nt: TGTGCCGGCCGAGGGGGGGGCAATCAGCCCCAGCATTTT; CDR3aa: CAGRGGGNQPQHF; d_gene: .; v_gene: TRBV10-3; j_gene: TRBJ1-5; abundance: .; len: 13
CDR3nt: TGCGCCAGCAGCTTGGGCGACAGGGGGAAACAAGAGACCCAGTACTTC; CDR3aa: CASSLGDRGKQETQYF; d_gene: TRBD1; v_gene: TRBV5-1; j_gene: TRBJ2-5; abundance: .; len: 16
CDR3nt: TGTGCCAGCAGTGGGATAGCGGGGTACCAAGAGACCCAGTACTTC; CDR3aa: CASSGIAGYQETQYF; d_gene: TRBD2; v_gene: TRBV28; j_gene: TRBJ2-5; abundance: .; len: 15
CDR3nt: TGTGCCTGGAGTGTAGGGCAGGGGGCGGCTTTCTTT; CDR3aa: CAWSVGQGAAFF; d_gene: TRBD1; v_gene: TRBV30; j_gene: TRBJ1-1; abundance: .; len: 12
CDR3nt: TGTGCCAGCAGCTTTGGGACAGTCTACTCTGGGGCCAACGTCCTGACTTTC; CDR3aa: CASSFGTVYSGANVLTF; d_gene: TRBD1; v_gene: TRBV5-4; j_gene: TRBJ2-6; abundance: .; len: 17
CDR3nt: TGTGCCAGCAGCCAAGTTCGGGGAGAAAATGGCTACACCTTC; CDR3aa: CASSQVRGENGYTF; d_gene: .; v_gene: TRBV14; j_gene: TRBJ1-2; abundance: few; len: 14
CDR3nt: TGTGCCAGCAAGGCAGGAGGATCACCCCTCCACTTT; CDR3aa: CASKAGGSPLHF; d_gene: .; v_gene: TRBV6-1; j_gene: TRBJ1-6; abundance: .; len: 12
CDR3nt: TGCGCCAGCAGCTGGACTACTATGAACACTGAAGCTTTCTTT; CDR3aa: CASSWTTMNTEAFF; d_gene: .; v_gene: TRBV5-1; j_gene: TRBJ1-1; abundance: .; len: 14
CDR3nt: TGCAGCGCGGGACAGGTGGGCACTGAAGCTTTCTTT; CDR3aa: CSAGQVGTEAFF; d_gene: TRBD1; v_gene: TRBV29-1; j_gene: TRBJ1-1; abundance: .; len: 12
CDR3nt: TGTGCCAGCAGCTTAGGTGGGGCGTTTGAAGCTTTCTTT; CDR3aa: CASSLGGAFEAFF; d_gene: .; v_gene: TRBV13; j_gene: TRBJ1-1; abundance: .; len: 13
CDR3nt: TGTGCCAGCAGACTCCAGGAAAATCAGCCCCAGCATTTT; CDR3aa: CASRLQENQPQHF; d_gene: .; v_gene: TRBV6-6; j_gene: TRBJ1-5; abundance: once; len: 13
CDR3nt: TGTGCCAGCAGCTTAGAAGCAAACTTTTACAATGAGCAGTTCTTC; CDR3aa: CASSLEANFYNEQFF; d_gene: .; v_gene: TRBV11-3; j_gene: TRBJ2-1; abundance: .; len: 15
CDR3nt: TGTGCCTGGAGTGGGTCGACGGGTAATGAAAAACTGTTTTTT; CDR3aa: CAWSGSTGNEKLFF; d_gene: .; v_gene: TRBV30; j_gene: TRBJ1-4; abundance: .; len: 14
CDR3nt: TGTGCCAGCAGTTACGGACAGGGGGCCAACTACGAGCAGTACTTC; CDR3aa: CASSYGQGANYEQYF; d_gene: TRBD1; v_gene: TRBV6-5; j_gene: TRBJ2-7; abundance: .; len: 15
CDR3nt: TGTGCCAGCAGTGTAAACCAGCTAGCTTACAATAATTCCCCCCTCCACTTT; CDR3aa: CASSVNQLAYNNSPLHF; d_gene: .; v_gene: TRBV6-1; j_gene: TRBJ1-6; abundance: .; len: 17
CDR3nt: TGTGCCAGCAGCTTAGTGTCAGATCGTGAGCAGTTCTTC; CDR3aa: CASSLVSDREQFF; d_gene: .; v_gene: TRBV11-3; j_gene: TRBJ2-1; abundance: .; len: 13
CDR3nt: TGTGCCAGCAGCTTAGGGGGCGCCTCTGGAAACACCATATATTTT; CDR3aa: CASSLGGASGNTIYF; d_gene: .; v_gene: TRBV7-8; j_gene: TRBJ1-3; abundance: few; len: 15
CDR3nt: TGCGCCACCCGGGACTTTTACGAGCAGTACTTC; CDR3aa: CATRDFYEQYF; d_gene: .; v_gene: TRBV10-2; j_gene: TRBJ2-7; abundance: few; len: 11
CDR3nt: TGTGCCTGGATTAGACCGGGACTACTACAAGAGACCCAGTACTTC; CDR3aa: CAWIRPGLLQETQYF; d_gene: TRBD2; v_gene: TRBV30; j_gene: TRBJ2-5; abundance: .; len: 15
CDR3nt: TGTGCCAGCAGCGTAGTCGAGGGCGCCTCACCCCTCCACTTT; CDR3aa: CASSVVEGASPLHF; d_gene: .; v_gene: TRBV9; j_gene: TRBJ1-6; abundance: .; len: 14
CDR3nt: TGTGCCTGGACAGGGGTCCTTTATCCTAATTCACCCCTCCACTTT; CDR3aa: CAWTGVLYPNSPLHF; d_gene: .; v_gene: TRBV30; j_gene: TRBJ1-6; abundance: .; len: 15
CDR3nt: TGTGCCAGCAGCCCCCCACAGGGTGGAAAAAACATGCAGTACTTC; CDR3aa: CASSPPQGGKNMQYF; d_gene: .; v_gene: TRBV6-1; j_gene: TRBJ2-4; abundance: few; len: 15
CDR3nt: TGTGCCAGCAGTTACGGTCCCCCCAGGGGCTATGGCTACACCTTC; CDR3aa: CASSYGPPRGYGYTF; d_gene: .; v_gene: TRBV6-5; j_gene: TRBJ1-2; abundance: .; len: 15
CDR3nt: TGTGCCAGCAGTAAGGTCGGGGTCGAGCAGTACTTC; CDR3aa: CASSKVGVEQYF; d_gene: .; v_gene: TRBV28; j_gene: TRBJ2-7; abundance: .; len: 12
CDR3nt: TGCGCCAGCAGCTTGGCCAATCCCAGCGATGGAGATACGCAGTATTTT; CDR3aa: CASSLANPSDGDTQYF; d_gene: .; v_gene: TRBV5-1; j_gene: TRBJ2-3; abundance: .; len: 16
CDR3nt: TGTGCCAGCAGGGCGGGGACGTCCTACAATGAGCAGTTCTTC; CDR3aa: CASRAGTSYNEQFF; d_gene: .; v_gene: TRBV7-6; j_gene: TRBJ2-1; abundance: .; len: 14
CDR3nt: TGTGCCACCATCCGAGGGGGGGCAAACACTGAAGCTTTCTTT; CDR3aa: CATIRGGANTEAFF; d_gene: .; v_gene: TRBV28; j_gene: TRBJ1-1; abundance: .; len: 14